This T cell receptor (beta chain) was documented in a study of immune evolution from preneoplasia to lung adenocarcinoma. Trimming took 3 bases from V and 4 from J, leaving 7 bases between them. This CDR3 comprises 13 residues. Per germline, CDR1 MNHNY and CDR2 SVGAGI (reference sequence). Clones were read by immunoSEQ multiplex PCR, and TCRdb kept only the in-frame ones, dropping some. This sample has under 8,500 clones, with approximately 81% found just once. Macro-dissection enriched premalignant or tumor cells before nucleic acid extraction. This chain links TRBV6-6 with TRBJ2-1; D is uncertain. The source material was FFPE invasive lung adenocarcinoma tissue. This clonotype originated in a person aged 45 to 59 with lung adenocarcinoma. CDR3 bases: TGTGCCAGCAGTTATGGCCCTTACAATGAGCAGTTCTTC. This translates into CASSYGPYNEQFF.